Listed below are T cell receptor beta chains from one sample, sequenced in a study of T-cell memory formation after mild COVID-19. TCRdb re-called the 5' RACE reads with MiXCR, one entry per CDR3 protein. Here the sample spans about 50,000 distinct CDR3 sequences, 12% being singletons. Specimen: PBMCs or a T cell subset sorted from them (not recorded which). Source of these receptors: a man aged 18 to 35 who had mild COVID-19 (a few samples of this study predate the infection). Cell type and time point are not known. The CDR3 runs from the conserved cysteine through the conserved F or W. Each record gives: V gene, J gene, clone size, D gene, CDR3 DNA, CDR3 protein. D genes are given only for firm matches. Size is stated for part of the rows, as once, few or many counts, or as a class when the clone is expanded.

v_call: TRBV27; j_call: TRBJ1-5; clone_size: few; d_call: TRBD1; cdr3_nt: TGTGCCAGCAGTTTATCAGGGACAGGGATTCAGCCCCAGCATTTT; cdr3_aa: CASSLSGTGIQPQHF
v_call: TRBV7-3; j_call: TRBJ2-5; clone_size: .; d_call: .; cdr3_nt: TGTGCCAGCAGCTTAAACGCCGGGGGCCAAGAGACCCAGTACTTC; cdr3_aa: CASSLNAGGQETQYF
v_call: TRBV29-1; j_call: TRBJ2-1; clone_size: .; d_call: TRBD2; cdr3_nt: TGCAGCGCTGTCACGAGCGGGGGCTACAATGAGCAGTTCTTC; cdr3_aa: CSAVTSGGYNEQFF
v_call: TRBV20-1; j_call: TRBJ1-2; clone_size: .; d_call: .; cdr3_nt: TGCAGTGCTAGATACAGGGCTGACTATGGCTACACCTTC; cdr3_aa: CSARYRADYGYTF
v_call: TRBV5-1; j_call: TRBJ2-7; clone_size: few; d_call: .; cdr3_nt: TGCGCCAGCAGCGTAGGGACGGATACGGGGGAGCAGTACTTC; cdr3_aa: CASSVGTDTGEQYF
v_call: TRBV7-6; j_call: TRBJ2-1; clone_size: few; d_call: TRBD1; cdr3_nt: TGTGCCAGCAGCTTAGGGACAGGGTGGTATGAGCAGTTCTTC; cdr3_aa: CASSLGTGWYEQFF
v_call: TRBV15; j_call: TRBJ2-1; clone_size: few; d_call: .; cdr3_nt: TGTGCCACCAGCAGAGGGGGGAATGAGCAGTTCTTC; cdr3_aa: CATSRGGNEQFF
v_call: TRBV12-3/TRBV12-4; j_call: TRBJ1-2; clone_size: few; d_call: .; cdr3_nt: TGTGCCAGCAGTCCCGCGCGGGCACCTCTGGGGTATGGCTACACCTTC; cdr3_aa: CASSPARAPLGYGYTF
v_call: TRBV5-4; j_call: TRBJ1-6; clone_size: .; d_call: .; cdr3_nt: TGTGCCAGCAGCTCCCAGGGAATGAGGACACCCCTCCACTTT; cdr3_aa: CASSSQGMRTPLHF
v_call: TRBV10-3; j_call: TRBJ2-3; clone_size: .; d_call: TRBD2; cdr3_nt: TGTGCCATCACCGACCGGGGGGGGAGGACAGATACGCAGTATTTT; cdr3_aa: CAITDRGGRTDTQYF
v_call: TRBV12-3/TRBV12-4; j_call: TRBJ2-3; clone_size: .; d_call: .; cdr3_nt: TGTGCCAGCACTACGGGGGATACGCAGTATTTT; cdr3_aa: CASTTGDTQYF
v_call: TRBV7-3; j_call: TRBJ2-3; clone_size: .; d_call: TRBD2; cdr3_nt: TGTGCCAGCACCTTTACTAGCGGGGACGATACGCAGTATTTT; cdr3_aa: CASTFTSGDDTQYF
v_call: TRBV4-3; j_call: TRBJ1-4; clone_size: .; d_call: .; cdr3_nt: TGCGCCAGCAGCCAAGATACCCATGAAAAACTGTTTTTT; cdr3_aa: CASSQDTHEKLFF
v_call: TRBV27; j_call: TRBJ1-5; clone_size: few; d_call: .; cdr3_nt: TGTGCCAGCAGTTTACGTGTGGAGGGCGGGCAGCCCCAGCATTTT; cdr3_aa: CASSLRVEGGQPQHF
v_call: TRBV4-3; j_call: TRBJ2-4; clone_size: few; d_call: TRBD2; cdr3_nt: TGCGCCAGCAGCCTTCGACTAGCGGGAACACAAGACGTCCTAGCCAAAAACATTCAGTACTTC; cdr3_aa: CASSLRLAGTQDVLAKNIQYF
v_call: TRBV20-1; j_call: TRBJ2-5; clone_size: many; d_call: .; cdr3_nt: TGCAGTGCCCCTGGGGTGGGGGCAGAGACCCAGTACTTC; cdr3_aa: CSAPGVGAETQYF
v_call: TRBV6-1; j_call: TRBJ2-7; clone_size: few; d_call: .; cdr3_nt: TGTGCCAGCAGGGAGGGGGCGGGGCCCTCCTACGAGCAGTACTTC; cdr3_aa: CASREGAGPSYEQYF
v_call: TRBV7-6; j_call: TRBJ2-2; clone_size: .; d_call: TRBD2; cdr3_nt: TGTGCCAGCAGCTTAGGGCCTAGCGGGGGCACCGGGGAGCTGTTTTTT; cdr3_aa: CASSLGPSGGTGELFF
v_call: TRBV4-1; j_call: TRBJ2-7; clone_size: many; d_call: .; cdr3_nt: TGCGCCAGCAGCCAAGAGCCCTACGGACAGGAGCAGTACTTC; cdr3_aa: CASSQEPYGQEQYF
v_call: TRBV4-1; j_call: TRBJ1-1; clone_size: many; d_call: .; cdr3_nt: TGCGCCAGCAGCCAAGGGGGGTGGGCGAACACTGAAGCTTTCTTT; cdr3_aa: CASSQGGWANTEAFF
v_call: TRBV5-1; j_call: TRBJ2-5; clone_size: .; d_call: .; cdr3_nt: TGCGCCAGCAGCTTGGAAGGGGGAGGGCAAGAGACCCAGTACTTC; cdr3_aa: CASSLEGGGQETQYF
v_call: TRBV7-9; j_call: TRBJ1-1; clone_size: .; d_call: .; cdr3_nt: TGTGCCAGCACCAATTACAGGGTTTTGACTGAAGCTTTCTTT; cdr3_aa: CASTNYRVLTEAFF
v_call: TRBV20-1; j_call: TRBJ2-1; clone_size: .; d_call: TRBD2; cdr3_nt: TGCAGTGCCCGACCGGGACTAGCGGGGGAGTTTGACAATGAGCAGTTCTTC; cdr3_aa: CSARPGLAGEFDNEQFF
v_call: TRBV6-2/TRBV6-3; j_call: TRBJ2-7; clone_size: few; d_call: TRBD1; cdr3_nt: TGTGCCAGCAGTCAGGGACAGAGCTCCTACGAGCAGTACTTC; cdr3_aa: CASSQGQSSYEQYF
v_call: TRBV18; j_call: TRBJ2-5; clone_size: many; d_call: .; cdr3_nt: TGTGCCAGCTGTGACTTTCAAGAGACCCAGTACTTC; cdr3_aa: CASCDFQETQYF
v_call: TRBV6-2/TRBV6-3; j_call: TRBJ1-1; clone_size: .; d_call: .; cdr3_nt: TGTGCCAGCACCCCGGGGGAGTTGAACACTGAAGCTTTCTTT; cdr3_aa: CASTPGELNTEAFF
v_call: TRBV29-1; j_call: TRBJ2-7; clone_size: many; d_call: .; cdr3_nt: TGCAGCGTTGAAGACGTGAGCTCCTACGAGCAGTACTTC; cdr3_aa: CSVEDVSSYEQYF
v_call: TRBV5-1; j_call: TRBJ1-1; clone_size: few; d_call: .; cdr3_nt: TGCGCCAGCAGCGCCGACAGTGGCCCTGAAGCTTTCTTT; cdr3_aa: CASSADSGPEAFF
v_call: TRBV20-1; j_call: TRBJ2-3; clone_size: few; d_call: TRBD2; cdr3_nt: TGCAGTGCTACGACTAGCGGGGGCTCCCTGGGGAGAGATACGCAGTATTTT; cdr3_aa: CSATTSGGSLGRDTQYF
v_call: TRBV4-3; j_call: TRBJ2-1; clone_size: .; d_call: .; cdr3_nt: TGCGCCAGCAGCCAAGATTTAGGGAGTTTGGGTTTCTTC; cdr3_aa: CASSQDLGSLGFF
v_call: TRBV7-2; j_call: TRBJ1-4; clone_size: few; d_call: .; cdr3_nt: TGTGCCAGCAGCGGGATAGGACTGGGTGAAAAACTGTTTTTT; cdr3_aa: CASSGIGLGEKLFF
v_call: TRBV7-2; j_call: TRBJ1-4; clone_size: few; d_call: .; cdr3_nt: TGTGCCAGCAGCTTATTTGGGGGCGTAGGTGAAAAACTGTTTTTT; cdr3_aa: CASSLFGGVGEKLFF
v_call: TRBV29-1; j_call: TRBJ1-2; clone_size: .; d_call: TRBD1; cdr3_nt: TGCAGCGTTGAAGACAGGGGGCAAAACTATGGCTACACCTTC; cdr3_aa: CSVEDRGQNYGYTF
v_call: TRBV12-3/TRBV12-4; j_call: TRBJ2-2; clone_size: many; d_call: .; cdr3_nt: TGTGCCAGCAGTTTACCGACAGGGAACACCGGGGAGCTGTTTTTT; cdr3_aa: CASSLPTGNTGELFF
v_call: TRBV6-4; j_call: TRBJ2-1; clone_size: many; d_call: .; cdr3_nt: TGTGCCAGCAGTCCCCTTGGGTCAGCCCACAATGAGCAGTTCTTC; cdr3_aa: CASSPLGSAHNEQFF
v_call: TRBV7-9; j_call: TRBJ2-1; clone_size: many; d_call: .; cdr3_nt: TGTGCCAGCAGCCTAATAGCCAATGAGCAGTTCTTC; cdr3_aa: CASSLIANEQFF
v_call: TRBV3-1; j_call: TRBJ2-5; clone_size: many; d_call: .; cdr3_nt: TGTGCCAGCAGCCAAGGGCCGACCCAGTACTTC; cdr3_aa: CASSQGPTQYF
v_call: TRBV27; j_call: TRBJ1-1; clone_size: .; d_call: TRBD1; cdr3_nt: TGTGCCAGCAGTTTAGGGACAGGGGCGAACACTGAAGCTTTCTTT; cdr3_aa: CASSLGTGANTEAFF
v_call: TRBV4-1; j_call: TRBJ2-2; clone_size: many; d_call: .; cdr3_nt: TGCGCCAGCAGCCAAGGTCCAGGGGCGAACACCGGGGAGCTGTTTTTT; cdr3_aa: CASSQGPGANTGELFF
v_call: TRBV5-1; j_call: TRBJ2-3; clone_size: many; d_call: TRBD2; cdr3_nt: TGCGCCAGCAGCTCGTTCTGGGCGGGGGGGCCTAAAGGCACAGATACGCAGTATTTT; cdr3_aa: CASSSFWAGGPKGTDTQYF
v_call: TRBV20-1; j_call: TRBJ1-5; clone_size: .; d_call: .; cdr3_nt: TGCAGTGCTCCGGGATCCCAGCATTTT; cdr3_aa: CSAPGSQHF
v_call: TRBV5-1; j_call: TRBJ2-3; clone_size: many; d_call: TRBD2; cdr3_nt: TGCGCCAGCAGCTTGGGGGGACTAGCGTTGACAGATACGCAGTATTTT; cdr3_aa: CASSLGGLALTDTQYF
v_call: TRBV10-3; j_call: TRBJ2-2; clone_size: few; d_call: .; cdr3_nt: TGTGCCATCAGTGTCAGGGGAAGCACCGGGGAGCTGTTTTTT; cdr3_aa: CAISVRGSTGELFF
v_call: TRBV4-2; j_call: TRBJ2-1; clone_size: many; d_call: TRBD1; cdr3_nt: TGTGCCAGCAGCCAAGTATCCGGGACAGGGCACAATGAGCAGTTCTTC; cdr3_aa: CASSQVSGTGHNEQFF
v_call: TRBV7-9; j_call: TRBJ2-3; clone_size: few; d_call: TRBD2; cdr3_nt: TGTGCCAGCAGCTTGGGAACTAGCGTCAGCACAGATACGCAGTATTTT; cdr3_aa: CASSLGTSVSTDTQYF
v_call: TRBV9; j_call: TRBJ2-7; clone_size: .; d_call: TRBD1; cdr3_nt: TGTGCCAGCAGCCCCCAGGTAGGGCAGGGGGCGTCCTACGAGCAGTACTTC; cdr3_aa: CASSPQVGQGASYEQYF